These T cell receptor beta chains were read from a single sample in a study of blood T cell repertoires in COVID-19. Using immunoSEQ multiplex PCR, the repertoire was profiled, and TCRdb retains in-frame clones only, with some absent. The sample holds more than 100,000 clones, about 90% seen once. The sequencing sample was made of peripheral blood. The receptors were sampled from a human donor in a cohort sampled during active COVID-19. Each CDR3 is given with its conserved first and last residue. Fields, in order: clone size, V gene, J gene, D gene, CDR3 DNA, CDR3 protein. The D gene is left open where the match is weak. The size of a clone is reported for some rows only, either as once, few or many, or as a class for expanded clones.

.	TRBV5-1	TRBJ2-1	.	TGCGCCAGCAGCTTGGTCCCAGGGGAAGGGTCCAATGAGCAGTTCTTC	CASSLVPGEGSNEQFF
.	TRBV20-1	TRBJ1-2	.	TGCAGTGCCCCGGTGTATGGCTACACCTTC	CSAPVYGYTF
.	TRBV6-5	TRBJ2-2	.	TGTGCCAGCAGTATAACGTTAACTAACACCGGGGAGCTGTTTTTT	CASSITLTNTGELFF
once	TRBV2	TRBJ1-5	TRBD1	TGTGCCAGCAGCCCCGACAGGGCAGGTCAGCCCCAGCATTTT	CASSPDRAGQPQHF
once	TRBV6-5	TRBJ2-7	TRBD2	TGTGCCAGCAGTTACTCGAGGACTAGCGGCGGTTACGAGCAGTACTTC	CASSYSRTSGGYEQYF
once	TRBV3-1/TRBV3-2	TRBJ1-4	.	TGTGCCAGCAGCCCGGACAGCCTGAATGAAAAACTGTTTTTT	CASSPDSLNEKLFF
.	TRBV28	TRBJ2-1	.	TGTGCCAGCAGTTTCTTCAATGAGCAGTTCTTC	CASSFFNEQFF
few	TRBV6-2/TRBV6-3	TRBJ2-7	TRBD2	TGTGCCAGCAGTTACGCCTTGGGGGAGGGATCCTACGAGCAGTACTTC	CASSYALGEGSYEQYF
.	TRBV5-1	TRBJ2-1	TRBD1	TGCGCCAGCAGCTTGGTGGGACAGGGGGTGAGCGATGAGCAGTTCTTC	CASSLVGQGVSDEQFF
.	TRBV15	TRBJ2-3	TRBD1	TGTGCCACCAGCGCCCGCACAGGGGTCACAGATACGCAGTATTTT	CATSARTGVTDTQYF
.	TRBV18	TRBJ1-1	.	TGTGCCAGCTCACCATACTTCGCTGCGTTTGAAGCTTTCTTT	CASSPYFAAFEAFF
.	TRBV28	TRBJ1-2	.	TGTGCCAGCAACAGAGCTAACTATGGCTACACCTTC	CASNRANYGYTF
.	TRBV24-1	TRBJ1-5	TRBD1	TGTGCCACCAGTGATCCTAGGACAGGTATCAGCAATCAGCCCCAGCATTTT	CATSDPRTGISNQPQHF
.	TRBV12-3/TRBV12-4	TRBJ2-2	.	TGTGCCAGCAGACGAGAACGGGGGACGGAGCTGTTTTTT	CASRRERGTELFF
.	TRBV2	TRBJ2-1	TRBD2	TGTGCCAGCAGTGAGGTTGGGGTAGCGGGAGTGTCCTACAATGAGCAGTTCTTC	CASSEVGVAGVSYNEQFF
once	TRBV3-1/TRBV3-2	TRBJ1-2	.	TGTGCCAGCAGCCAACGCAGGGGCCCCTATGGCTACACCTTC	CASSQRRGPYGYTF
.	TRBV7-9	TRBJ1-5	.	TGTGCCAGCAGCCCACAGGGAAGCAATCAGCCCCAGCATTTT	CASSPQGSNQPQHF
few	TRBV24-1	TRBJ1-2	.	TGTGCCACCAGTGCCCGGGGGTATGGCTACACCTTC	CATSARGYGYTF
.	TRBV24-1	TRBJ1-3	.	TGTGCCACCAGTGAGGGAGGTTCAGGAAACACCATATATTTT	CATSEGGSGNTIYF
.	TRBV5-4	TRBJ2-7	.	TGTGCCAGCAGCTTGTTAACAGAAGCCTCCTACGAGCAGTACTTC	CASSLLTEASYEQYF
.	TRBV4-1	TRBJ2-1	TRBD1	TGCGCCAGCAGCCAAGAACGGGACAGATACAATGAGCAGTTCTTC	CASSQERDRYNEQFF
once	TRBV15	TRBJ1-3	.	TGTGCCACCAGCAGAGATCTGTCAGGCGGGGGGATAGGAAACACCATATATTTT	CATSRDLSGGGIGNTIYF
.	TRBV5-1	TRBJ2-5	.	TGCGCCAGCAGCTTGGCCCAGGGGAAAGAGACCCAGTACTTC	CASSLAQGKETQYF
.	TRBV28	TRBJ1-2	TRBD1	TGTGCCAGCAGCCTGGGACAGGGGAGCTATGGCTACACCTTC	CASSLGQGSYGYTF
.	TRBV3-1/TRBV3-2	TRBJ1-2	.	TGTGCCAGCAGCCAATCGGGAGGGGGGAACTATGGCTACACCTTC	CASSQSGGGNYGYTF
.	TRBV6-5	TRBJ1-4	.	TGTGCCAGCAGCCTTCGGACAGATTATAATGAAAAACTGTTTTTT	CASSLRTDYNEKLFF
once	TRBV7-2	TRBJ2-7	TRBD2	TGTGCCAGCAGCTTGCGGGCGGGGGACGTGGCGGGGGAGCAGTACTTC	CASSLRAGDVAGEQYF
.	TRBV3-1/TRBV3-2	TRBJ1-1	.	TGTGCCAGCAGCCAAGATTTCGGGGATAAGGGCACTGAAGCTTTCTTT	CASSQDFGDKGTEAFF
.	TRBV2	TRBJ2-6	.	TGTGCCAGCAGTGTAGTGTCTGGGGCCAACGTCCTGACTTTC	CASSVVSGANVLTF
.	TRBV12-3/TRBV12-4	TRBJ1-2	.	TGTGCCAGCAGTCTTCAGGGACACGGCTACACCTTC	CASSLQGHGYTF
few	TRBV9	TRBJ2-5	TRBD1	TGTGCCAGCAGCGTAGAGGCAGGGGGAGAGACCCAGTACTTC	CASSVEAGGETQYF
.	TRBV27	TRBJ2-7	TRBD1	TGTGCCAGCAGCACTCACCCCGCGACAGGGCTCTACGAGCAGTACTTC	CASSTHPATGLYEQYF
many	TRBV6-5	TRBJ2-7	TRBD1	TGTGCCAGCAGACCCAGGACAGGGCCGGTACAGCAGTACTTC	CASRPRTGPVQQYF
once	TRBV18	TRBJ1-4	.	TGTGCCAGCTCACAAACAGGCGTCGGTAATGAAAAACTGTTTTTT	CASSQTGVGNEKLFF
few	TRBV24-1	TRBJ1-4	.	TGTGCCACCAGTGAAGGCAGGGGTATGACTAATGAAAAACTGTTTTTT	CATSEGRGMTNEKLFF
.	TRBV28	TRBJ2-1	.	TGTGCCAGCAGTCTCTTAAGTTCCAGCTCGGGGAATGAGCAGTTCTTC	CASSLLSSSSGNEQFF
.	TRBV4-2	TRBJ2-5	TRBD2	TGTGCCAGCAGCCACGGGACTAGCGGGGGTTCAGAGACCCAGTACTTC	CASSHGTSGGSETQYF
.	TRBV28	TRBJ2-1	TRBD2	TGTGCCAGCAGTCCCGGGACTAGACCTTTCGGTGAGCAGTTCTTC	CASSPGTRPFGEQFF
.	TRBV29-1	TRBJ2-1	.	TGCAGCGCCCCCTTTCCCTACAATGAGCAGTTCTTC	CSAPFPYNEQFF
.	TRBV10-1	TRBJ2-3	TRBD2	TGCGCCCCTACAGCCCCGGGACTAGCGGATACAGATACGCAGTATTTT	CAPTAPGLADTDTQYF
.	TRBV6-5	TRBJ1-4	TRBD1	TGTGCCAGCAGGTGGGACAGGGGTGAAAAACTGTTTTTT	CASRWDRGEKLFF
.	TRBV7-9	TRBJ2-3	.	TGTGCCAGCAGCCCTGGGCGGGCTAGCACAGATACGCAGTATTTT	CASSPGRASTDTQYF
.	TRBV10-3	TRBJ1-1	.	TGTGCCACCCGGGGACTCCAGAACACTGAAGCTTTCTTT	CATRGLQNTEAFF